These 15 T cell receptor beta chains share one sample of origin, sequenced in a study of T cell responses to AZD1222 COVID-19 vaccine. Here immunoSEQ multiplex PCR was the method, and the copy in TCRdb shows in-frame clones only, minus some. The sample shows approximately 110,000 clones, roughly 89% of them seen only once. The specimen was peripheral blood, collected on day 0 of AZD1222 vaccination. The receptors stem from an adult in good health.

The rearrangement uses TRBV9 and TRBJ1-2; 9 bases line up with TRBD1. Unmatched junction bases numbered 4, after V lost 3 bases and J lost 4 bases. This CDR3 is 14 amino acids long. Germline V gene data show CDR1 as SGDLS and CDR2 as YYNGEE. CDR3: CASSATTGGYGYTF. The CDR3 nucleotides read TGTGCCAGCAGCGCCACGACAGGGGGCTATGGCTACACCTTC.

The rearrangement uses TRBV4-1 and TRBJ2-5; no reliable D call. Germline assignment: CDR1 MGHRA and CDR2 YSYEKL. V shed 0 bases and J shed 5 bases, with 13 bases lying between them. CDR3 length: 15 residues. The CDR3 DNA follows: TGCGCCAGCAGCCAAGATGGCGTGTTGCGGGAGACCCAGTACTTC. Protein sequence: CASSQDGVLRETQYF.

The rearrangement links TRBV5-4 to TRBJ2-7, with D possibly being TRBD2 (5 bases). This CDR3 is built from 15 residues. The ends were cut back, 0 bases at V and 0 bases at J, with 10 bases in the middle. Germline V gives CDR1 SGHNT, CDR2 YYREEE (reference sequence). The chain's CDR3 is CASSLGEAVSYEQYF. The CDR3 DNA reads as TGTGCCAGCAGCTTGGGAGAAGCGGTCTCCTACGAGCAGTACTTC.

A single count supports this clone. V usage is TRBV14 and J usage is TRBJ2-3, with 8 bases identical to TRBD1. The CDR3 is made up of 15 amino acids. The junction had 12 bases not matched to a gene; V was cut back by 5 bases and J by 8 bases. CDR1 SGHDN and CDR2 FVKESK come from the germline V gene. CDR3 region: CASSSTGTGWGTQYF. Written as DNA, the CDR3 is TGTGCCAGCAGCTCAACCGGGACAGGATGGGGTACGCAGTATTTT.

This clone was observed a handful of times. The chain couples TRBV6-5 to TRBJ2-7; 8 bases line up with TRBD1. V gave up 4 bases and J gave up 1 base; unmatched junction bases: 6. Germline V gene lookup returns CDR1 MNHEY and CDR2 SVGAGI. The CDR3 length is 15 residues. CDR3 nucleotide sequence: TGTGCCAGCAGTTTATCACAGGGGGGTTCCTACGAGCAGTACTTC. Residues: CASSLSQGGSYEQYF.

The chain has TRBV11-3 and TRBJ2-7; TRBD1 aligns across 7 bases. The germline V gene encodes CDR1 SGHNT and CDR2 YENEEA. The CDR3 contains 16 residues. Trimming cost V 1 base and J 4 bases; bases outside gene matches: 10. The CDR3 DNA is TGTGCCAGCAGCTTAGCGGCTCAGGAACAGGGGTACGAGCAGTACTTC. Translated: CASSLAAQEQGYEQYF.

The chain employs TRBV7-9 and TRBJ1-1, with TRBD1 identical over 7 bases. V lost 5 bases to trimming and J lost 8 bases; unmatched junction nucleotides: 8. The CDR3 sequence is 13 residues long. Per germline, CDR1 SEHNR and CDR2 FQNEAQ (reference sequence). The CDR3 is CASSPGQAREAFF. The CDR3 nucleotides are TGTGCCAGCAGCCCCGGACAGGCTCGGGAAGCTTTCTTT.

The chain carries TRBV4-1 and TRBJ2-3, with 10 bases lining up with TRBD2. The J segment lost 6 bases and the V segment lost 0 bases, leaving 6 bases of the junction unmatched. Per the germline V gene, CDR1 is MGHRA and CDR2 is YSYEKL. This CDR3 has 16 residues. The CDR3 region has the DNA TGCGCCAGCAGCCAAGAGGCTAGCGGGAGACGCGATACGCAGTATTTT. It encodes CASSQEASGRRDTQYF.

The chain is built from TRBV19 and TRBJ1-5; the D is unclear. The germline V gene has CDR1 LNHDA and CDR2 SQIVND (reference sequence). V dropped 5 bases and J dropped 5 bases, with 13 bases sitting between them. CDR3 length: 14 residues. Here the CDR3 reads CASSARTLDQPQHF. CDR3 DNA: TGTGCCAGTAGTGCGCGGACGTTGGATCAGCCCCAGCATTTT.

This sequence joins TRBV19 and TRBJ1-1; D gene uncertain. The V gene's germline CDR1 is LNHDA and CDR2 SQIVND (reference sequence). V was pared by 10 bases and J by 5 bases, with 14 bases between. The CDR3 covers 12 residues. The CDR3 nucleotides read TGTGCCACCCGGACGGGTAAAACTGAAGCTTTCTTT. Its protein product is CATRTGKTEAFF.

V and J are TRBV6-5 and TRBJ1-1; no firm D call. This CDR3 is 14 amino acids long. CDR1 is MNHEY and CDR2 is SVGAGI in the germline V gene. Trimming took off 0 bases at V and 1 base at J, with 6 bases between the two ends. The CDR3 DNA reads as TGTGCCAGCAGTTACTCGGTAGGGAACACTGAAGCTTTCTTT. Translated, it gives CASSYSVGNTEAFF.

This clone was detected once. The chain combines TRBV5-1 with TRBJ1-1; D is unresolved. The CDR3 length is 15 residues. V gave up 2 bases and J gave up 1 base, with 12 bases separating them. The germline CDR1 and CDR2 sequences are SGHRS and YFSETQ. The CDR3 DNA reads TGCGCCAGCAGCTTCACGGGCAGCGAGAACACTGAAGCTTTCTTT. Encoded protein: CASSFTGSENTEAFF.

CDR3 residues: CASSSGGIVALHF. CDR3 sequence (DNA): TGTGCCAGCAGTTCCGGCGGTATAGTGGCCCTCCACTTT. This chain connects TRBV6-2 or TRBV6-3 to TRBJ1-6; D unresolved. The CDR3 runs 13 residues. Germline V gives CDR1 MNHEY, CDR2 SVGEGT. With 4 bases removed from V and 14 bases from J, the gap between germline ends came to 15 bases.

This chain links TRBV5-1 with TRBJ2-5; 9 bases map to TRBD1. J lost 6 bases, V lost 4 bases, and 7 bases had no gene match. Per germline, CDR1 SGHRS and CDR2 YFSETQ. The CDR3 extends over 14 amino acids. The CDR3 sequence is CASSIRQGVKTQYF. CDR3 DNA sequence: TGCGCCAGCAGCATAAGACAGGGGGTGAAGACCCAGTACTTC. The full variable domain, in which reference TRBV5-1 and TRBJ2-5 provide the parts outside the CDR3, is KAGVTQTPRYLIKTRGQQVTLSCSPISGHRSVSWYQQTPGQGLQFLFEYFSETQRNKGNFPGRFSGRQFSNSRSEMNVSTLELGDSALYLCASSIRQGVKTQYFGPGTRLLVL.

Concerning this clone itself: Other DNA sequences in this specimen translate into the identical CDR3. J is TRBJ1-5 and V is TRBV27; no clear D. CDR1 is MNHEY, CDR2 SMNVEV, per germline (reference sequence). This CDR3 has 13 residues. The V end was cut by 2 bases, the J end by 4 bases, with 6 bases between. CDR3 amino acids: CASSLKGNQPQHF. In DNA form, the CDR3 reads TGTGCCAGCAGTTTAAAAGGAAATCAGCCCCAGCATTTT.